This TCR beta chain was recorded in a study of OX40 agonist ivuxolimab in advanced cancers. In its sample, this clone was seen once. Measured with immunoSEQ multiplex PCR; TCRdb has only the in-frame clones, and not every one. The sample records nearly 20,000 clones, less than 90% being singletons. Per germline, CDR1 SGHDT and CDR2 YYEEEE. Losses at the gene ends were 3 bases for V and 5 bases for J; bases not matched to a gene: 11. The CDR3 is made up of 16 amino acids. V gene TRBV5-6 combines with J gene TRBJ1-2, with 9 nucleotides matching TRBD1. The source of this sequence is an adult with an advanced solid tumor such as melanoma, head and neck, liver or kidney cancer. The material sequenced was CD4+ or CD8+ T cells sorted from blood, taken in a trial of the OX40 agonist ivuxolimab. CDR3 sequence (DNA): TGTGCCAGCAGCTCTTTCCGGGACAGGGTTAGTTATGGCTACACCTTC. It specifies CASSSFRDRVSYGYTF.